These 24 T cell receptor beta chains were sequenced from one sample in a study of blood T cells in healthy people across ages. A J-beta primer mix and a sample-barcoded 5' primer were used in a second PCR of roughly 6 to 12 cycles. TCRdb reanalysed the 5' RACE reads using MiXCR and keeps one entry per CDR3 protein. The data show 600,000 to 850,000 distinct CDR3 sequences, roughly 41% seen once. The sequenced sample consisted of blood. These receptors were collected from a woman between 55 and 75 years old in good health.

Turning to this clonotype: This may be a read error: a much more frequent sequence differs by one nucleotide. The chain recombines TRBV7-2 with TRBJ2-7; possible D gene TRBD1, 7 bases. This CDR3 region has 14 residues. Germline assignment: CDR1 SGHTA and CDR2 FQGNSA. Trimming stripped 5 bases from V and 5 bases from J, with 16 bases between. The chain's CDR3 is CASSPSEGAHEQYF. The DNA for the CDR3 is TGTGCCAGCAGCCCTAGCGAGGGGGCCCACGAGCAGTACTTC.

A single count supports this clonotype. V usage is TRBV3-1 and J usage is TRBJ1-2; the match to TRBD1 covers 9 bases. V gave up 5 bases and J gave up 6 bases; unmatched junction bases: 7. Per the germline V gene, CDR1 is LGHDT and CDR2 is YNNKEL (reference sequence). The CDR3 covers 14 residues. CDR3 sequence (DNA): TGTGCCAGCAGCTTTGGGACAGGGACAGATGGCTACACCTTC. Protein: CASSFGTGTDGYTF.

This clonotype was found a few times. This rearrangement joins TRBV27 to TRBJ2-7; D call uncertain. In germline, CDR1 is MNHEY, CDR2 SMNVEV (reference sequence). The CDR3 has 12 residues. The V end lost 5 bases, the J end lost 4 bases, and 9 bases lay between the germline ends. CDR3 loop: CASSATRYEQYF. CDR3 DNA sequence: TGTGCCAGCAGTGCAACCAGGTACGAGCAGTACTTC.

The chain links TRBV7-3 to TRBJ2-4, with TRBD2 matching 8 bases. Germline CDR1 reads SGHTA; CDR2 reads FQGTGA. The CDR3 is 14 amino acids. The V and J ends lost 2 bases and 9 bases, in that order; junction bases with no gene match: 6. In DNA, the CDR3 is TGTGCCAGCAGCTTAGAGGTTGCGGGAGGCATTCAGTACTTC. It yields the protein CASSLEVAGGIQYF.

The V call is TRBV7-2, the J call TRBJ2-7, with D hard to call. The V gene lost 4 bases and the J gene lost 2 bases, with 9 bases spanning the gap. The length of the CDR3 is 13 residues. In germline, CDR1 is SGHTA, CDR2 FQGNSA. The CDR3 here is CASSSRPAYEQYF. The CDR3 DNA follows: TGTGCCAGCAGCTCCCGGCCAGCCTACGAGCAGTACTTC.

Only a few counts were recorded for this clonotype. V gene TRBV7-2 combines with J gene TRBJ1-6, with unresolved D. Trimming cost V 4 bases and J 14 bases, with 9 bases left between them. CDR1 is SGHTA, CDR2 FQGNSA, per germline. This CDR3 contains 11 residues. The CDR3 DNA reads TGTGCCAGCAGCTCGAGGTCGGCCCTCCACTTT. It translates to CASSSRSALHF.

This clonotype was seen a handful of times. This chain links TRBV5-6 with TRBJ1-2; no clear D gene. Germline V lookup: CDR1 SGHDT, CDR2 YYEEEE. Trimming cost V 0 bases and J 7 bases, with 13 bases left between them. This CDR3 is built from 14 residues. CDR3 bases: TGTGCCAGCAGCTTGGATAGGGTTGTTACTGGCTACACCTTC. Encoded protein: CASSLDRVVTGYTF.

This rearrangement joins TRBV20-1 to TRBJ1-5; D may be TRBD1 (5 bases). V was trimmed by 5 bases and J by 2 bases, leaving 13 bases between them. Germline V gene lookup returns CDR1 DFQATT and CDR2 SNEGSKA (reference sequence). This CDR3 has 14 residues. The CDR3 reads CSALWGRGNQPQHF. CDR3 in DNA: TGCAGTGCTCTTTGGGGCAGGGGCAATCAGCCCCAGCATTTT.

V gene TRBV11-2 combines with J gene TRBJ1-1; TRBD1 is a possible D gene (6 bases). This CDR3 spans 14 amino acids. Deletions cut 5 bases from V and 3 bases from J, with 13 bases between. CDR1 and CDR2 from the germline V gene are SGHAT and FQNNGV. The CDR3 loop reads CASSPRQAYTEAFF. In nucleotides, the CDR3 is TGTGCCAGCAGCCCTAGACAGGCCTACACTGAAGCTTTCTTT.

A word on this clonotype: Sequence at one end of the junction differs from germline and may be a read error. V is TRBV5-5 and J is TRBJ2-3; 8 positions agree with TRBD2. Germline V lookup: CDR1 SGHKS, CDR2 YYEKEE (reference sequence). CDR3 length: 16 residues. The CDR3 DNA is TGTGCCGGCAGCTTGGTTAGCGGGGTCGGCACAGATACGCAGTATTTT. Encoded protein: CAGSLVSGVGTDTQYF. Full variable domain (missing parts from reference TRBV5-5 and TRBJ2-3): DAGVTQSPTHLIKTRGQQVTLRCSPISGHKSVSWYQQVLGQGPQFIFQYYEKEERGRGNFPDRFSARQFPNYSSELNVNALLLGDSALYLCAGSLVSGVGTDTQYFGPGTRLTVL.

The chain carries TRBV6-1 and TRBJ2-2; D remains unclear. The V gene's germline CDR1 is MNHNS and CDR2 SASEGT. The CDR3 is 13 amino acids. V lost 8 bases and J lost 0, with 7 bases in between. CDR3 DNA sequence: TGTGCCAGCGAGGTGACGAACACCGGGGAGCTGTTTTTT. This codes for CASEVTNTGELFF.

The chain employs TRBV11-2 and TRBJ2-3; TRBD2 agrees at 7 bases. Germline V CDR1 and CDR2: SGHAT, FQNNGV. The CDR3 covers 22 residues. V was pared by 5 bases and J by 1 base, with 27 bases of the junction left unmatched. CDR3 DNA sequence: TGTGCCAGCAGCCGTCGCTTGACGTCAGGACTAGGTCCTTCTCTAGGCACAGATACGCAGTATTTT. Amino acids: CASSRRLTSGLGPSLGTDTQYF.

This clonotype came up a few times. The chain carries TRBV5-1 and TRBJ2-7; no clear D. V dropped 4 bases and J dropped 2 bases, with 13 bases sitting between them. The CDR3 length is 14 residues. Germline-derived CDR1 and CDR2 are SGHRS and YFSETQ. The CDR3 loop is CASSPQDGAYEQYF. The CDR3 region has the DNA TGCGCCAGCAGCCCTCAGGACGGAGCCTACGAGCAGTACTTC.

A few counts support this clonotype. The chain links TRBV20-1 to TRBJ2-5; 9 nucleotides match TRBD1. V was pared by 6 bases and J by 4 bases, with 18 bases of the junction left unmatched. Germline CDR1 reads DFQATT; CDR2 reads SNEGSKA (reference sequence). CDR3 length equals 17 residues. CDR3 DNA: TGCAGTGCCACGAGGCTCCCCAAAGGACAGGGGTCAGAGACCCAGTACTTC. It codes for CSATRLPKGQGSETQYF.

This clonotype was counted between two and nine times. The chain uses TRBV6-6 and TRBJ1-1; 8 bases fit TRBD1. The CDR3 runs 13 residues. The junction had 3 bases not matched to a gene; V was cut back by 5 bases and J by 4 bases. Germline CDR1 is MNHNY and CDR2 is SVGAGI (reference sequence). The CDR3: CASSTQGGTEAFF. The CDR3 DNA is TGTGCCAGCAGTACACAGGGGGGCACTGAAGCTTTCTTT.

V gene TRBV20-1 combines with J gene TRBJ2-1, with 8 nucleotides matching TRBD1. Germline CDR1 DFQATT, CDR2 SNEGSKA (reference sequence). V was clipped by 0 bases and J by 9 bases; unmatched bases: 7. The CDR3 has 14 amino acids. The DNA of the CDR3 is TGCAGTGCTAGAGATGGTGCAGGGGGCAGTGAGCAGTTCTTC. Translation: CSARDGAGGSEQFF.

This clonotype was counted a few times. V and J are TRBV30 and TRBJ2-5; D is perhaps TRBD1 or TRBD2 (5 bases each). Germline CDR1 and CDR2: GTSNPN and SVGIG (reference sequence). This CDR3 is 13 amino acids long. The V gene lost 3 bases and the J gene lost 11 bases, with 19 bases spanning the gap. The DNA of the CDR3 is TGTGCCTGGAGCGCGGTGGGGCGTGGGGAGCAGTACTTC. Protein: CAWSAVGRGEQYF.

This sequence joins TRBV3-1 and TRBJ2-7, with D possibly TRBD1 on 6 matching bases. Trimming left V 0 bases short and J 2 bases short, with 11 bases between. The CDR3 contains 15 residues. Looked up from germline, CDR1 is LGHDT and CDR2 is YNNKEL (reference sequence). CDR3 residues: CASSQEGAGTYEQYF. The CDR3 nucleotides read TGTGCCAGCAGCCAAGAGGGGGCTGGAACCTACGAGCAGTACTTC.

At least ten counts were recorded for this clonotype. The chain recombines TRBV20-1 with TRBJ2-2; TRBD2 aligns across 9 bases. Germline-derived CDR1 and CDR2 are DFQATT and SNEGSKA (reference sequence). CDR3 size: 15 residues. V lost 5 bases to trimming and J lost 2 bases; unmatched junction nucleotides: 6. The CDR3 DNA follows: TGCAGTGCTGCCGGACTAGCGAAAAACACCGGGGAGCTGTTTTTT. Translated, it gives CSAAGLAKNTGELFF.

J is TRBJ2-5 and V is TRBV6-5; no clear D gene. V lost 6 bases and J lost 0, with 8 bases in between. From germline, CDR1 is MNHEY and CDR2 SVGAGI. The CDR3 spans 13 residues. CDR3 sequence: CASRDGNQETQYF. CDR3 DNA: TGTGCCAGCAGAGATGGGAACCAAGAGACCCAGTACTTC.

The gene calls are TRBV20-1 and TRBJ2-3; 10 positions agree with TRBD2. CDR3 size: 14 residues. CDR1 is DFQATT and CDR2 is SNEGSKA in the germline V gene (reference sequence). The CDR3: CTLSGGVSTDTQYF. The CDR3 DNA reads as TGCACCTTGAGCGGGGGGGTCAGCACAGATACGCAGTATTTT.

The chain couples TRBV12-3 or TRBV12-4 to TRBJ2-3; D may be TRBD1 (5 bases). Between the trimmed V and J ends, which lost 2 bases and 1 base, there was a span of 10 bases. The CDR3 has 15 amino acids. In nucleotides, the CDR3 is TGTGCCAGCAGTTTAAAGGGGCAGGGCACAGATACGCAGTATTTT. Amino acids: CASSLKGQGTDTQYF.

This clonotype was seen at least ten times. In DNA form, the CDR3 reads TGCAGTGCTAGAGCCAAAGGACACGAGCAGTACTTC. Amino acids: CSARAKGHEQYF. This chain uses TRBV20-1 with TRBJ2-7; D is ambiguous. CDR3 length equals 12 residues. Per germline, CDR1 DFQATT and CDR2 SNEGSKA (reference sequence). V was shortened by 1 base and J by 5 bases, with 9 bases between the two germline ends.

This sequence joins TRBV20-1 and TRBJ2-5; D possibly matches TRBD1 or TRBD2 (5 bases each). Germline V gives CDR1 DFQATT, CDR2 SNEGSKA (reference sequence). Trimming removed 5 bases from V and 1 base from J, with 14 bases in between. CDR3 length: 14 residues. In DNA, the CDR3 is TGCAGTGCTGGACTTGAGGGGATCCAAGAGACCCAGTACTTC. Translation gives CSAGLEGIQETQYF.